This note documents a single TCR beta chain sequence. It has no known antigen specificity. Per-base qualities were not stored, and no clone one base away is much larger. The CDR3 sequence holds 14 residues, the cysteine and phenylalanine included. Just CDR3 DNA is preserved here, 42 bases in frame from base 1. Clipping removes 3 bases from V and 1 base from J, with 3 as the unmatched junction base count. Looking up the germline V gene yields CDR1 KGHSH and CDR2 LQKENI. Library construction relied on the immunoSEQ multiplex PCR assay. A mixture of 60 forward primers for TCR Vbeta segments and 13 reverse primers for TCR Jbeta segments was used in the multiplex PCR. A multiplex PCR assay on genomic DNA amplified the CDR3 region of rearranged TCR beta genes. The amplified TCR beta libraries were sequenced on the Illumina HiSeq System as 87-base-pair reads. The study's processing was this. In a later analysis, roughly 80 million unique TCR beta chains were counted across the roughly 670 repertoires, and about 10 million of these chains were shared by at least two donors. A nearest-neighbor algorithm error-corrected the raw reads and collapsed the reads into unique sequences, merging closely related sequences to remove PCR and sequencing errors. To assign V, D and J gene segments, CDR3 sequences were aligned to IMGT reference sequences. For a sequence to be retained, at least a six-nucleotide match to both a V gene segment and a J gene segment was required. A rearrangement was called productive if the CDR3 had no stop codons and remained in frame with V and J, and every other rearrangement was called non-productive. CDR3 was defined according to IMGT convention as the region running from the second conserved V-encoded cysteine to the conserved J-encoded phenylalanine. The earlier analysis of around 640 of the donors excluded sequences that lacked an unambiguous match to a single V gene segment. In an earlier analysis of 450 to 700 of the donors, V segments were called functional above 56.7% productive rearrangements and were called segregating when the between-donor standard deviation exceeded 5%. To diagnose cytomegalovirus status from the catalog of TCR beta chain sequences, a statistical classification framework was built. In a later analysis, V and J genes were assigned by comparing TCR nucleotide sequences against IMGT/GENE-DB human TR gene sequences. The TCRdist pipeline was used in a later analysis to assign CDR3 sequences and most-parsimonious VDJ recombination scenarios. In a later analysis, each TCR beta chain was defined by its CDR3 amino acid sequence together with its V-gene family, and reads lacking a unique V-gene family were excluded. As a way to deal with suspected cross-contamination and a sequencing artifact, a later analysis dropped 450 to 600 nucleotide sequences that were highly shared and had low generation probability. In a later analysis, a clonal expansion index was calculated for each public chain from normalized within-repertoire ranks of inferred template counts. A later analysis computed generation probabilities with a VDJ recombination model fitted to out-of-frame rearrangements, and checked the results against IGoR. A later analysis scored TCR-TCR, TCR-HLA and TCR-CMV co-occurrence with hypergeometric tests, applying a repertoire-size bias correction to TCR pairs. To estimate false discovery rates, a later analysis permuted the HLA or CMV assignments 20 times. In a later analysis, co-occurring TCRs were grouped with DBSCAN, and TCRdist sequence similarity was added when clustering was performed within HLA-allele-positive subsets. Repertoires with fewer than 30,000 or more than 120,000 public chains were left out of co-occurrence clustering, as were a handful of repertoires with anomalous nucleotide sharing. TCRdb mirrors the immuneACCESS table, restricted to in-frame sequences. Some clones are absent from its copies; in checked studies, under half trace to an unresolved V gene, and the reason for the others is unknown. V and J calls and clone size are given by that table; D and trimming were obtained from the DNA. This sample gives approximately 91,000 clones in total; approximately 86% of them show up just once. Of the sample, around a tenth is held by the ten largest clones.

In total, just over 650 healthy bone marrow donors made up the cohort. Cohort members were all nominally healthy when sampled, although unrecorded immune exposures were likely present. The donor was CMV seropositive and belonged to the group of 250 to 350 seropositive cohort members. A peripheral blood sample was provided by each donor, and peripheral blood mononuclear cells were used for TCR beta sequencing. Genomic DNA was extracted from the blood cell samples with the Qiagen DNeasy Blood Extraction Kit. This entry is derived from a study of cytomegalovirus exposure and HLA in healthy donors (dated by TCRdb to about 2017). Regarding the complete study: According to an earlier analysis of 587 of the donors, some 180 million T cells yielded approximately 120 million unique TCR beta sequences and about 300 Gb of sequence data. High-throughput TCR immunosequencing, statistical association of individual TCRs with disease status, and machine learning were combined to predict cytomegalovirus infection status. To decide whether each TCR beta V gene segment behaved as functional or pseudogenic, an earlier analysis of some 600 of the donors relied on high-throughput TCR beta sequencing. Among roughly 400 genotyped donors of the cohort, an average of about 240,000 unique TCR beta nucleotide sequences were sequenced per donor, around 20% of them non-productive. Roughly five DR-DQ haplotypes were treated as single units for association and clustering because of strong linkage in the cohort. Typing coverage varied by locus: 629-630 donors for A, B, C, DRB1 and DQB1; roughly 560 for DQA1; over 600 for DPA1; roughly 470 for DPB1. In addition to the first cohort of about 650 subjects, a separate validation cohort of approximately 120 different subjects was used. Using immunosequencing, the study profiled T cell repertoires from about 620 subjects and related those repertoires to cytomegalovirus serostatus. Donor age, sex, ethnicity and CMV serostatus were compiled alongside the repertoire data. Roughly 310 gigabases of sequencing data and approximately 85 million unique TCR sequences were included in an early release covering around 650 HLA-typed donors. The genetic ancestry cluster associated with self-reported Caucasian donors included 65% to 90% of the roughly 410 genotyped donors. A later analysis re-examined previously published TCR beta repertoires from several hundred donors and added high-resolution HLA genotyping to investigate patterns of TCR occurrence. Class I and class II HLA loci were covered by the typing at four-digit resolution. The later analysis used no new phenotypic data to find candidate immune exposures, relying instead on TCR beta sequences and their occurrence across donors. In a later genetic analysis, genome-wide SNP genotypes for about 65% of the roughly 670 donors were used, and that subset was treated as a discovery cohort. Every discovery cohort repertoire had been produced on one sequencing platform. The aim of the study was to test whether cataloging public T cell receptors could identify signatures of past pathogen exposure. Overall study outcomes, separate from this receptor: A group of highly shared sequence variants was considered likely to be a technical artifact of the sequencing pipeline. Because HLA typing was unavailable for some donors at each locus, only the typed subset was used in association tests. According to a later analysis, parvovirus B19, influenza, CMV and Epstein-Barr virus appeared linked to several top co-occurrence clusters. Most TCR sequences were observed very rarely across donors, whereas some public TCRs were present in many individuals. A later analysis found that HLA-associated TCR beta chains were more clonally expanded and had lower generation probabilities than equally common non-associated chains. According to the authors, the approach could potentially be generalized to other disease states and immunological phenotypes. Some IMGT-functional V segments, including TRBV6-2 and TRBV6-3, could not be told apart with the 87-base-pair reads, so those segments were excluded. A few of the identified cytomegalovirus-associated TCR beta chains were confirmed in vitro to be specific for cytomegalovirus antigens. A later analysis found that TCR association rates varied across HLA loci, with DRB1 alleles showing the most associated TCRs and HLA-C alleles the fewest. The study gave a list of roughly 150 TCR beta chains associated with cytomegalovirus. In a later analysis, some 18,000 TCR beta sequences were associated with specific HLA alleles at a false discovery rate of 0.05. In an earlier analysis of 587 of the donors, most TCR beta V segments appeared in productive rearrangements about 87% or about 30% of the time, broadly matching IMGT annotations. Roughly 17 rarely observed V segments, including chromosome 9 orphons, were excluded from the earlier analysis of a few hundred of the donors because counts were too low. When HLA alleles, especially DR and DQ, strongly co-occurred, TCR associations were difficult to assign to individual alleles. This cohort had only TCR beta chains sequenced, and the lack of alpha or paired-chain data limited which features could be detected. A further reported finding was that TCR beta sequences accurately predicted the HLA-A and HLA-B alleles for most subjects in the first cohort. Correlated functional status among segregating V segments might be attributable to linkage disequilibrium, but an unknown experimental factor could not be ruled out. In a later analysis, most CMV-associated TCR beta chains were found to appear HLA-restricted, with HLA associations seemingly driven largely by CMV exposure. In a later genetic analysis, fewer N-insertions in productive TCRs were reported among donors in an Asian-associated ancestry cluster than the roughly 700-donor mean. For the cohort, immune exposure information was limited to CMV serostatus. Cytomegalovirus status was reported to be diagnosed by the classifier with high specificity and sensitivity in both the original and validation cohorts. V-gene and J-gene trimming of TCR beta chains was associated with a missense DCLRE1C variant in a later genetic analysis, and the association was replicated in an independent cohort. Presence/absence analyses assumed roughly uniform sequencing depth across donors, an assumption that may not hold.

In this chain, TRBV18 is recombined with TRBJ2-7; 7 nucleotides in the junction match TRBD1. This receptor was obtained from a man aged 30-40 years in good health and CMV-seropositive. The specimen sequenced was PBMCs. For the CDR3, the sequence is CASSPGTDSYEQYF. The DNA is as follows: TGTGCCAGCTCACCCGGGACAGATTCCTACGAGCAGTACTTC.